This TCR beta chain appears in the sequencing data of a study of blood T cell repertoires in COVID-19. Study details: Whether acute or convalescent, the COVID-19 samples came from the United States, Italy and Spain. PBMCs, B-cell-depleted T cells, or T cells provided the cDNA or gDNA that made up the material.

Seattle's enrolled individuals joined amid active infection and were then monitored longitudinally. Original methodology: Reference gene primers were amplified, and this amplification served to estimate nucleated cell counts. Assay used: immunoSEQ multiplex PCR; TCRdb lists only in-frame clones, some missing. V, J and clone size are taken as reported in that table, and D and trimming were inferred from the DNA itself. The sample consists of roughly 30,000 clones, about 92% of them appearing once. The V gene lost 3 bases and the J gene lost 0 bases, with 11 bases spanning the gap. The CDR3 sequence is 15 residues long. CDR1 is LNHDA, CDR2 SQIVND, per germline (reference sequence).

The clonotype originates from a woman in her 70s with COVID-19, enrolled during active disease. Sequencing was performed on peripheral blood. This rearrangement joins TRBV19 to TRBJ1-2; D possibly corresponds to TRBD1 (5 bases). The CDR3 coding sequence is TGTGCCAGTAGTATCATTGGACATTCTAACTATGGCTACACCTTC. This sequence encodes CASSIIGHSNYGYTF.